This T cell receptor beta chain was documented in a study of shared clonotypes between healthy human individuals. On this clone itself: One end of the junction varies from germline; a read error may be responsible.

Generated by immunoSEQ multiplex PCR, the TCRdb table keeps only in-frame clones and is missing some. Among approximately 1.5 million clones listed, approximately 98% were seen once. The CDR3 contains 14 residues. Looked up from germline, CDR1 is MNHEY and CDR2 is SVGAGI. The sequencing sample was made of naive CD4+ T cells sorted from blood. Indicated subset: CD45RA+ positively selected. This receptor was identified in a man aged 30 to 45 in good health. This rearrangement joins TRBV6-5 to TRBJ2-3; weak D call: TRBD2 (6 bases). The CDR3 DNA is TGTGCCAGCAGTTACTCTACTAGCATAGATACGCAGTATTTT. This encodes CASSYSTSIDTQYF.